The 25 T cell receptor beta chains reported below all come from one sample, sequenced in a study of tumor-infiltrating lymphocytes in localized non-small cell lung cancer. The table came from immunoSEQ multiplex PCR; TCRdb's copy has only in-frame clones and leaves some out. This repertoire shows approximately 15,000 clones, approximately 80% found once; its top ten account for 10%. What was sequenced was uninvolved lung tissue not adjacent to the tumor. Every receptor here comes from a human donor with non-small cell lung cancer.

This chain connects TRBV19 to TRBJ1-2, with a weak D call TRBD1 (6 bases). There are 15 residues in the CDR3. Germline loops: CDR1 LNHDA, CDR2 SQIVND (reference sequence). The ends were cut back, 5 bases at V and 0 bases at J, with 13 bases in the middle. The CDR3 region has the DNA TGTGCCAGTAGTCCCCGACAGGCGACTAACTATGGCTACACCTTC. It encodes CASSPRQATNYGYTF.

The chain couples TRBV5-1 to TRBJ2-7; no clear D. Per germline, CDR1 SGHRS and CDR2 YFSETQ. V was trimmed by 2 bases and J by 3 bases, leaving 6 bases between them. The CDR3 extends over 12 amino acids. The CDR3 nucleotides read TGCGCCAGCAGCTTAACGGACTACGAGCAGTACTTC. It translates to CASSLTDYEQYF.

This clone was found once. CDR3 residues: CASSELAGGETQYF. The CDR3 bases are TGTGCCAGCAGTGAGCTAGCGGGAGGAGAGACCCAGTACTTC. The chain couples TRBV2 to TRBJ2-5; TRBD2 matches at 11 bases. This CDR3 spans 14 amino acids. Germline trimming cut 3 bases from V and 4 bases from J; bases unmatched to any gene: 1. Germline CDR1 and CDR2: SNHLY and FYNNEI.

J is TRBJ1-5 and V is TRBV4-2; D gene uncertain. Per the germline V gene, CDR1 is LGHNA and CDR2 is YNFKEQ. The CDR3 extends over 13 amino acids. V was pared by 0 bases and J by 7 bases, with 7 bases between. The CDR3: CASSQDPDQPQHF. Here the CDR3 DNA reads TGTGCCAGCAGCCAAGATCCGGACCAGCCCCAGCATTTT.

This chain joins TRBV5-1 and TRBJ2-7; D might be TRBD1 (6 bases). There are 14 residues in the CDR3. Germline V CDR1 and CDR2: SGHRS, YFSETQ. V lost 3 bases and J lost 7, with 17 bases in between. The CDR3, as DNA: TGCGCCAGCAGCTATCGGGCAGGGGCCCGTGAGCAGTACTTC. It specifies CASSYRAGAREQYF.

The V and J genes are TRBV6-6 and TRBJ2-2, with TRBD2 matching 7 bases. V shed 2 bases and J 6 bases; nucleotides not matched to a gene: 3. Germline V gene data show CDR1 as MNHNY and CDR2 as SVGAGI (reference sequence). This CDR3 has 14 amino acids. CDR3 nucleotide sequence: TGTGCCAGCAGTTACCAACGGGAGGCCGGGGAGCTGTTTTTT. Its protein is CASSYQREAGELFF.

There are a few counts of this clone. The J gene is TRBJ1-1, the V gene TRBV6-5; no clear D gene. V was pared by 6 bases and J by 4 bases, with 18 bases between. CDR3 length: 15 amino acids. The V gene's germline CDR1 is MNHEY and CDR2 SVGAGI. CDR3 sequence reads: CASSQRRGGGTEAFF. DNA of the CDR3: TGTGCCAGCAGCCAGCGGCGGGGTGGCGGCACTGAAGCTTTCTTT.

This clone qualifies as medium-sized. Different DNA sequences within this sample yield the same CDR3. The CDR3 reads CASHGDTQYF. The CDR3 coding sequence is TGTGCCAGTCACGGGGATACGCAGTATTTT. The genes are TRBV19 and TRBJ2-3; D gene unclear. This CDR3 region has 10 residues. Germline V gene lookup returns CDR1 LNHDA and CDR2 SQIVND (reference sequence). The V gene lost 8 bases and the J gene lost 6 bases, with 6 bases spanning the gap.

The J gene is TRBJ2-2, the V gene TRBV28; 12 positions match TRBD1. The CDR3 loop spans 18 amino acids. Germline values: CDR1 MDHEN, CDR2 SYDVKM. With 6 bases clipped from V and 0 bases from J, the junction kept 8 bases outside the gene matches. CDR3 DNA: TGTGCCAGCAGGTCACCGGGACAGGGGGCTTCGAACACCGGGGAGCTGTTTTTT. Its translation is CASRSPGQGASNTGELFF.

The V and J genes are TRBV28 and TRBJ2-1; 10 positions match TRBD2. CDR3 length: 18 residues. Germline lookup yields CDR1 MDHEN and CDR2 SYDVKM. V shed 4 bases and J 4 bases; nucleotides not matched to a gene: 13. The CDR3 reads CASSSLVTLAGAYNEQFF. The CDR3 DNA follows: TGTGCCAGCAGTTCCCTTGTCACTCTAGCGGGAGCGTACAATGAGCAGTTCTTC.

The chain is built from TRBV25-1 and TRBJ2-5, with 8 positions matching TRBD1. The germline CDR1 and CDR2 sequences are MGHDK and SYGVNS. The ends lost 5 bases at V and 4 bases at J; junction bases unmatched: 18. This CDR3 is 18 amino acids long. CDR3 loop: CASSHTVARQGRRETQYF. The CDR3 DNA follows: TGTGCCAGCAGTCACACGGTCGCAAGACAGGGGCGGCGAGAGACCCAGTACTTC.

The chain is built from TRBV2 and TRBJ2-2; D is unclear. V lost 5 bases and J lost 3, with 4 bases in between. The CDR3 is 12 amino acids. The V gene's germline CDR1 is SNHLY and CDR2 FYNNEI. Written as DNA, the CDR3 is TGTGCCAGCAGTATCTACACCGGGGAGCTGTTTTTT. The encoded protein is CASSIYTGELFF.

The V and J genes are TRBV28 and TRBJ1-1; D uncertain. The CDR3 contains 9 residues. Germline V lookup: CDR1 MDHEN, CDR2 SYDVKM. The CDR3 coding sequence is TGTGCTCGGGACACTGAAGCTTTCTTT. This sequence encodes CARDTEAFF.

CDR3: CASSRDFEKLFF. The DNA of the CDR3 is TGTGCCAGCAGTCGCGATTTCGAAAAACTGTTTTTT. The gene calls are TRBV6-5 and TRBJ1-4; D is undetermined. The germline gives CDR1 MNHEY, CDR2 SVGAGI. V was shortened by 5 bases and J by 8 bases, with 9 bases between the two germline ends. This CDR3 region has 12 residues.

The rearrangement joins TRBV19 to TRBJ2-1; D is ambiguous. Trimming removed 1 base at V and 12 bases at J, with 16 bases between. The CDR3 is 14 amino acids. Germline V gene data show CDR1 as LNHDA and CDR2 as SQIVND (reference sequence). The CDR3 DNA is TGTGCCAGTAGTATAGGTTCTAGACTCCAAGGGCAGTTCTTC. Amino acids: CASSIGSRLQGQFF.

V and J are TRBV29-1 and TRBJ1-2, with no clear D. CDR1 and CDR2 (germline): SQVTM, ANQGSEA. The V and J ends lost 5 bases and 5 bases respectively, with 6 bases between them. CDR3 size: 10 residues. This CDR3 reads CSVLNYGYTF. Here the CDR3 DNA reads TGCAGCGTTTTGAATTATGGCTACACCTTC.

A single count supports this clone. The chain couples TRBV19 to TRBJ1-5, with D perhaps matching TRBD1 (6 bases). CDR3 length: 14 amino acids. Trimming stripped 7 bases from V and 2 bases from J, with 12 bases between. Germline V CDR1 and CDR2: LNHDA, SQIVND (reference sequence). CDR3 DNA sequence: TGTGCCAGTAAGAAAGGGGGTGGCAATCAGCCCCAGCATTTT. Its protein is CASKKGGGNQPQHF.

This clone was recorded a few times. The V and J genes are TRBV7-9 and TRBJ1-2; unclear D gene. Trimming shortened V by 1 base and J by 5 bases, and 8 bases separated the two germline ends. CDR1 and CDR2 (germline): SEHNR, FQNEAQ (reference sequence). The CDR3 runs 13 residues. This chain's CDR3 is CASSLEEGYGYTF. The DNA for the CDR3 is TGTGCCAGCAGCTTAGAAGAGGGATATGGCTACACCTTC.

There are a few counts of this clone. The chain combines TRBV19 with TRBJ2-3; TRBD2 agrees at 7 bases. The trim removed 5 bases at V and 1 base at J, leaving 6 bases unmatched. The germline gives CDR1 LNHDA, CDR2 SQIVND (reference sequence). This CDR3 is 15 amino acids long. The CDR3 nucleotides are TGTGCCAGTAGTTCACCTAGCGGCGGCACAGATACGCAGTATTTT. Encoded protein: CASSSPSGGTDTQYF.

The CDR3 sequence: CATRDTLYGYTF. For the CDR3, the DNA is TGTGCCACCCGGGACACCCTCTATGGCTACACCTTC. V gene TRBV6-5 combines with J gene TRBJ1-2; weak D call: TRBD1 (6 bases). The CDR3 consists of 12 residues. Germline V gives CDR1 MNHEY, CDR2 SVGAGI. Trimming stripped 10 bases from V and 4 bases from J, with 13 bases between.

By sample fraction, this clone is large. The rearrangement links TRBV5-5 to TRBJ1-5; no clear D. V shed 5 bases and J shed 2 bases, with 11 bases lying between them. CDR1 is SGHKS, CDR2 YYEKEE, per germline (reference sequence). The CDR3 contains 14 residues. CDR3 bases: TGTGCCAGCAGATTCGGGGTTGGCAATCAGCCCCAGCATTTT. This encodes CASRFGVGNQPQHF.

In its sample, this clone was seen a few times. The chain couples TRBV6-5 to TRBJ2-7; possible D gene TRBD2, 5 bases. Looked up from germline, CDR1 is MNHEY and CDR2 is SVGAGI. This CDR3 spans 14 amino acids. V dropped 8 bases and J dropped 0 bases, with 14 bases sitting between them. Written as DNA, the CDR3 is TGTGCCAGCCGTAGAGGGTTAAGCTCCTACGAGCAGTACTTC. Its protein is CASRRGLSSYEQYF.

This chain links TRBV6-5 with TRBJ1-1, with TRBD1 matching 8 bases. Germline CDR1 MNHEY, CDR2 SVGAGI. This CDR3 contains 14 residues. V shed 2 bases and J 2 bases; nucleotides not matched to a gene: 1. The CDR3 protein is CASSYDRGNTEAFF. The CDR3 region has the DNA TGTGCCAGCAGTTACGACAGGGGTAACACTGAAGCTTTCTTT.

The chain links TRBV13 to TRBJ2-7; tentatively, D is TRBD2 (6 bases). The CDR3 totals 15 residues. Germline V gene data show CDR1 as PRHDT and CDR2 as FYEKMQ (reference sequence). V lost 10 bases and J lost 5, with 24 bases in between. CDR3 in DNA: TGTGCCACCCGAAGGTCACGGGACTTTCCCCACGAGCAGTACTTC. Its translation is CATRRSRDFPHEQYF.

This sequence joins TRBV5-1 and TRBJ2-6, with a weak D call TRBD2 (6 bases). Trimming took off 5 bases at V and 0 bases at J, with 9 bases between the two ends. Germline V gene data show CDR1 as SGHRS and CDR2 as YFSETQ. The CDR3 consists of 15 residues. CDR3: CASRGLISGANVLTF. Here the CDR3 DNA reads TGCGCCAGCAGGGGACTGATCTCTGGGGCCAACGTCCTGACTTTC.